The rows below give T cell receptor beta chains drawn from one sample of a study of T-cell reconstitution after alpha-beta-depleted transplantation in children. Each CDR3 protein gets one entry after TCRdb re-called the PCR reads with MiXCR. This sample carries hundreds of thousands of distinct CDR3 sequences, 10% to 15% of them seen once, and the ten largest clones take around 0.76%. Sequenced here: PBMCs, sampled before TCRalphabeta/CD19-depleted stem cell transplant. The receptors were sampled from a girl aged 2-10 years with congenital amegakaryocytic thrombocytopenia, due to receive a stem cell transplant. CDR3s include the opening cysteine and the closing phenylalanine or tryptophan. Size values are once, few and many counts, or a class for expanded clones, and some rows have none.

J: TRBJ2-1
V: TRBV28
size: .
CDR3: CASSLWFSGRDVFF

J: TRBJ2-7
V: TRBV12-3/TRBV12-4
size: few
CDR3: CASSFFDGRAYEQYF

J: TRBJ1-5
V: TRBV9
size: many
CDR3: CASSKGTGEGQPQHF

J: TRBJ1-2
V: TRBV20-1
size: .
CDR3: CSARAQAAGQGGYGYTF

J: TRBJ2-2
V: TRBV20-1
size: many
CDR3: CSARDYGSAAGDFAGELFF

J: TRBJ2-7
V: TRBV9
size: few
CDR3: CASSVDPSRYEQYF

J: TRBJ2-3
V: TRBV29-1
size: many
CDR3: CSVEGLEAAGPDTQYF

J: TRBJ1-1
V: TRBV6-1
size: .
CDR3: CASSVSETEAFF

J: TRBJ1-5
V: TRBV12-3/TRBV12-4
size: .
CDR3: CASRYMADQPQHF

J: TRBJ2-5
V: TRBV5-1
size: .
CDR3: CASSSQPTGGETQYF

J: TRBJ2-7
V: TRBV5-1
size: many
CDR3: CASSLITTSVYEQYF

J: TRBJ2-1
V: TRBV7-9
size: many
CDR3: CASVMGYEQFF

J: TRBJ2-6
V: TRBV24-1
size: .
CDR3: CATSDPGVAGANVLTF

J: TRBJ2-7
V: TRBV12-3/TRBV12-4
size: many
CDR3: CASGHSYEQYF

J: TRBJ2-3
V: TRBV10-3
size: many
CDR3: CAIHGDRERDTDTQYF

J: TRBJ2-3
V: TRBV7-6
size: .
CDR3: CASSSRLAGGPYTQYF

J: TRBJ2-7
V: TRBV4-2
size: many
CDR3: CASSQEVPSGQGTDEQYF

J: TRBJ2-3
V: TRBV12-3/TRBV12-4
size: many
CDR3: CASSFQRTDTQYF

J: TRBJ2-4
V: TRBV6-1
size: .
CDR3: CASSPRMGDIQYF

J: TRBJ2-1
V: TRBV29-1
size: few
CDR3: CSVDSLRMDNEQFF

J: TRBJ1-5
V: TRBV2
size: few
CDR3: CASRRETGWGQPQHF

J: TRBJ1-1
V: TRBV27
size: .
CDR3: CASSFLTPNTEAFF

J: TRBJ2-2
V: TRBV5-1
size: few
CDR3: CASSMGLAGVSTGELFF

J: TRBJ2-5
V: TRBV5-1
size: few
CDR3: CASSLGAWSRETQYF

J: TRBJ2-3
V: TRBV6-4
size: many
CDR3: CASSELAGGTYTQYF

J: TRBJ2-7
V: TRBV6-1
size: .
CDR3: CASRDTGGSSEQYF

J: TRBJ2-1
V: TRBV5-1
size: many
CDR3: CASSLFGSPTFDEQFF

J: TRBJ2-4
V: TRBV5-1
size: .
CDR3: CASSLEAGAIQYF

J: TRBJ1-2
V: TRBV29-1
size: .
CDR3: CSTRDNPNYGYTF

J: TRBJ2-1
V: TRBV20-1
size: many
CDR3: CSATGTYEQFF

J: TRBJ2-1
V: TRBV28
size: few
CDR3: CASSPHGLAENNEQFF

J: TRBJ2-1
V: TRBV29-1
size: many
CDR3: CSVEFREVDEQFF

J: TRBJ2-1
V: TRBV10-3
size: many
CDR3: CATTGLAGDNEQFF

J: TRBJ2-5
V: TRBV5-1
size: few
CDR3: CASSVAERMGQETQYF

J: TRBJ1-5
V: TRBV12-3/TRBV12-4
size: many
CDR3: CASSPNGRSVNQPQHF

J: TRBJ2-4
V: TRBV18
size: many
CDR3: CASTLGVPGKNIQYF

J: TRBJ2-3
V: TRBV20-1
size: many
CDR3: CSAPGLAILDTQYF

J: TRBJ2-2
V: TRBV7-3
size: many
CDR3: CASSPRESGELFF

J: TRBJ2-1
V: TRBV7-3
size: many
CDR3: CASSAHPPGLADNEQFF

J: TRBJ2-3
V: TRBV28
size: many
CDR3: CASSFRPAGEVDTQYF

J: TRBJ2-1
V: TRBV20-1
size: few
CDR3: CSPTSGDNEQFF

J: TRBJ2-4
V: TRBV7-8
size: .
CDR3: CASSLAQGILAKNIQYF

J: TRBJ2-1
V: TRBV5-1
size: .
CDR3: CASSLVGIDEQFF

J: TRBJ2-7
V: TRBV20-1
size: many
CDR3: CSALRDRDTYEQYF

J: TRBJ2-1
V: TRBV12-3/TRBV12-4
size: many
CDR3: CASKRTSGHNEQFF

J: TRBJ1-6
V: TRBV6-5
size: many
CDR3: CASSYSPLTGIYNSPLHF